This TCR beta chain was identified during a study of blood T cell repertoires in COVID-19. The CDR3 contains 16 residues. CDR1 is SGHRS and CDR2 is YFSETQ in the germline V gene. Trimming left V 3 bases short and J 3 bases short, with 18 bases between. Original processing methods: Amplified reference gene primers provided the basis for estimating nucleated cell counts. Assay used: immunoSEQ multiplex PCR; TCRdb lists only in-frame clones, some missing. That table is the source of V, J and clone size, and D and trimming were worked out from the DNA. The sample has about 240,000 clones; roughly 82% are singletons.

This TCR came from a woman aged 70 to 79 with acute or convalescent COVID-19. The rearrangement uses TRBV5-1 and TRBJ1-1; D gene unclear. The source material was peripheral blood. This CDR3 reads CASSSGRWPDHTEAFF. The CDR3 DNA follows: TGCGCCAGCAGCTCTGGGAGATGGCCAGATCACACTGAAGCTTTCTTT. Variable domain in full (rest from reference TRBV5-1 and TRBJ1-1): KAGVTQTPRYLIKTRGQQVTLSCSPISGHRSVSWYQQTPGQGLQFLFEYFSETQRNKGNFPGRFSGRQFSNSRSEMNVSTLELGDSALYLCASSSGRWPDHTEAFFGQGTRLTVV.